These 21 T cell receptor beta chains share one sample of origin, sequenced in a study of blood T cell repertoires in COVID-19. Profiled with immunoSEQ multiplex PCR; TCRdb holds only in-frame clones, not every one. Of about 160,000 clones in the sample, 82% were seen once. Sequencing was done on a sample of peripheral blood. The receptors were gathered from a woman older than 75 with active or convalescent COVID-19.

Turning to this clone: An end of the junction differs from the germline gene, which may be a read error. V usage is TRBV6-5 and J usage is TRBJ2-1, with TRBD1 as a possible D gene (6 bases). The CDR3 consists of 15 residues. Germline CDR1 reads MNHEY; CDR2 reads SVGAGI. This CDR3 reads CASSYSGTTYNEQFF. The CDR3 DNA sequence: TGTGCCAGCAGCTACTCCGGGACAACCTACAATGAGCAGTTCTTC.

This chain links TRBV3-1 (or the pseudogene TRBV3-2) with TRBJ2-7, with a possible D match to TRBD1 (6 bases). Germline V gives CDR1 LGHDT, CDR2 YNNKEL (reference sequence). The CDR3 consists of 14 residues. V was pared by 4 bases and J by 0 bases, with 10 bases between. The CDR3 bases are TGTGCCAGCAGCCCCAGGGGTTCCTCCTACGAGCAGTACTTC. Amino acids: CASSPRGSSYEQYF.

CDR3 sequence (DNA): TGTGCCAGCAGTGCCCTTACAGGGCATGGCTACACCTTC. Translation: CASSALTGHGYTF. The chain has TRBV2 and TRBJ1-2; D is possibly TRBD1 (6 bases). Trimming took off 4 bases at V and 6 bases at J, with 12 bases between the two ends. The CDR3 runs to 13 residues. Germline lookup yields CDR1 SNHLY and CDR2 FYNNEI.

The chain couples TRBV7-9 to TRBJ2-1; TRBD2 matches at 9 bases. In germline, CDR1 is SEHNR, CDR2 FQNEAQ (reference sequence). The V and J ends lost 2 bases and 7 bases, in that order; junction bases with no gene match: 9. This CDR3 region has 16 residues. Written as DNA, the CDR3 is TGTGCCAGCAGCTTATCGCTAGCGGGAAGCCTGAATGAGCAGTTCTTC. Translating it yields CASSLSLAGSLNEQFF.

This clone appeared once. The chain recombines TRBV28 with TRBJ1-1; 9 positions match TRBD1. V shed 3 bases and J 3 bases; nucleotides not matched to a gene: 5. CDR1 MDHEN and CDR2 SYDVKM come from the germline V gene. This CDR3 comprises 15 residues. The CDR3 bases are TGTGCCAGCAGTTTTATTACAGGGGGCTACACTGAAGCTTTCTTT. Translation: CASSFITGGYTEAFF.

The chain joins TRBV3-1 (or the pseudogene TRBV3-2) to TRBJ2-3; 7 nucleotides line up with TRBD2. Losses at the gene ends were 8 bases for V and 3 bases for J; bases not matched to a gene: 8. This CDR3 is built from 14 residues. Looked up from germline, CDR1 is LGHDT and CDR2 is YNNKEL (reference sequence). The CDR3 reads CASRETGGTDTQYF. CDR3 sequence (DNA): TGTGCCAGCCGGGAGACCGGGGGGACAGATACGCAGTATTTT.

This clone came up a few times. V is TRBV5-5 and J is TRBJ2-7; a possible D gene is TRBD1 (6 bases). V was trimmed by 1 base and J by 2 bases, leaving 10 bases between them. This CDR3 region has 14 residues. Germline values: CDR1 SGHKS, CDR2 YYEKEE (reference sequence). The CDR3 sequence is CASSLIGGPYEQYF. For the CDR3, the DNA is TGTGCCAGCAGCTTGATTGGGGGCCCCTACGAGCAGTACTTC.

This CDR3 reads CASTPTGTKNIQYF. CDR3 DNA: TGTGCCAGCACCCCCACAGGGACCAAAAACATTCAGTACTTC. J is TRBJ2-4 and V is TRBV2; maybe TRBD1 (6 bases). Trimming cost V 7 bases and J 2 bases, with 12 bases left between them. From germline, CDR1 is SNHLY and CDR2 FYNNEI. The CDR3 is 14 residues long.

V is TRBV7-6 and J is TRBJ1-3, with D perhaps TRBD1 (5 bases). In germline, CDR1 is SGHVS, CDR2 FNYEAQ. Trimming took off 2 bases at V and 0 bases at J, with 17 bases between the two ends. The CDR3 consists of 18 residues. The CDR3 bases are TGTGCCAGCAGCTTACCCCCGGGGGGGAGACTCTCTGGAAACACCATATATTTT. Protein sequence: CASSLPPGGRLSGNTIYF. Supplemented by reference TRBV7-6 and TRBJ1-3, the full variable domain reads GAGVSQSPRYKVTKRGQDVALRCDPISGHVSLYWYRQALGQGPEFLTYFNYEAQQDKSGLPNDRFSAERPEGSISTLTIQRTEQRDSAMYRCASSLPPGGRLSGNTIYFGEGSWLTVV.

This clone has a single count. This chain links TRBV27 with TRBJ1-4; maybe TRBD1 (6 bases). Trimming removed 7 bases from V and 2 bases from J, with 17 bases in between. Germline V lookup: CDR1 MNHEY, CDR2 SMNVEV (reference sequence). The CDR3 is 16 residues long. The CDR3 region has the DNA TGTGCCAGCAATTCGCTTACAGGGATGACTAATGAAAAACTGTTTTTT. Protein product: CASNSLTGMTNEKLFF.

The gene calls are TRBV27 and TRBJ1-4, with 7 bases matching TRBD1. V trimming: 4 bases; J trimming: 3 bases; junction bases outside the gene matches: 2. The CDR3 sequence is 14 residues long. Per germline, CDR1 MNHEY and CDR2 SMNVEV (reference sequence). CDR3 sequence: CASSSGQSNEKLFF. CDR3 nucleotides: TGTGCCAGCAGTTCGGGACAGTCTAATGAAAAACTGTTTTTT.

This chain links TRBV28 with TRBJ1-5, with 9 bases identical to TRBD1. V dropped 5 bases and J dropped 2; count of bases not matched to a gene: 7. Germline CDR1 and CDR2: MDHEN and SYDVKM. This CDR3 contains 16 residues. This CDR3 is CASSRYGTGRNQPQHF. The CDR3 DNA reads TGTGCCAGCAGTCGTTACGGGACAGGGCGCAATCAGCCCCAGCATTTT.

The V call is TRBV5-4, the J call TRBJ2-2, with D possibly TRBD1 on 5 matching bases. Germline CDR1 is SGHNT and CDR2 is YYREEE (reference sequence). The CDR3 is made up of 15 amino acids. Trimming removed 4 bases from V and 0 bases from J, with 10 bases in between. CDR3 coding DNA: TGTGCCAGCAGCAAGCCGACAGCGAACACCGGGGAGCTGTTTTTT. Translated, it gives CASSKPTANTGELFF.

V is TRBV10-1 and J is TRBJ1-6; 9 bases are a match to TRBD1. Germline V gene sequence: CDR1 WNHNN, CDR2 SYGVQD (reference sequence). The CDR3 has 17 amino acids. Trimming at V came to 10 bases and at J to 8 bases, leaving 18 bases not matched to a gene. In DNA, the CDR3 is TGCGCCACCCCGGGACAGGGTGGGTCGTCGAACGATTCACCCCTCCACTTT. Translation gives CATPGQGGSSNDSPLHF.

The chain has TRBV10-1 and TRBJ2-7, with 11 bases identical to TRBD1. Germline V gives CDR1 WNHNN, CDR2 SYGVQD (reference sequence). Trimming cost V 5 bases and J 6 bases; bases outside gene matches: 6. This CDR3 has 14 residues. DNA for the CDR3: TGCGCCAGCAGTCGAAGGACAGGGGGCTTCGAGCAGTACTTC. Its translation: CASSRRTGGFEQYF.

The genes are TRBV4-1 and TRBJ1-2; D may be TRBD1 (5 bases). Germline V gene data show CDR1 as MGHRA and CDR2 as YSYEKL. Trimming left V 1 base short and J 2 bases short, with 11 bases between. This CDR3 has 15 amino acids. The CDR3 DNA sequence: TGCGCCAGCAGCCAAGTAGGCAAGGGGAACTATGGCTACACCTTC. It codes for CASSQVGKGNYGYTF.

The J gene is TRBJ2-7, the V gene TRBV9, with D possibly being TRBD1 (5 bases). The CDR3 loop spans 14 amino acids. CDR1 is SGDLS and CDR2 is YYNGEE in the germline V gene. V lost 4 bases, J lost 5 bases, and 16 bases lay in between. The CDR3, as DNA: TGTGCCAGCAGCCCGGTGCTACAGGACCACGAGCAGTACTTC. Amino acid sequence: CASSPVLQDHEQYF.

This clone has a single count. The genes are TRBV9 and TRBJ2-1; TRBD2 aligns across 11 bases. This CDR3 contains 19 residues. The V segment lost 0 bases and the J segment 4 bases; nucleotides outside the gene matches: 12. Germline CDR1 and CDR2: SGDLS and YYNGEE. The CDR3 loop is CASSVALGGTSGEYNEQFF. Written as DNA, the CDR3 is TGTGCCAGCAGCGTAGCGTTGGGAGGGACTAGCGGAGAGTACAATGAGCAGTTCTTC. Based on the CDR3 plus reference TRBV9 and TRBJ2-1, the full variable domain is DSGVTQTPKHLITATGQRVTLRCSPRSGDLSVYWYQQSLDQGLQFLIQYYNGEERAKGNILERFSAQQFPDLHSELNLSSLELGDSALYFCASSVALGGTSGEYNEQFFGPGTRLTVL.

V and J are TRBV6-1 and TRBJ1-2; D not certain. Per germline, CDR1 MNHNS and CDR2 SASEGT. Trimming left V 2 bases short and J 2 bases short, with 12 bases between. This CDR3 spans 15 amino acids. The CDR3 coding sequence is TGTGCCAGCAGTGAACAGACATGGCTAAACTATGGCTACACCTTC. It translates to CASSEQTWLNYGYTF.

The CDR3 sequence is CASSAAPGRWTSGTYEQYF. DNA of the CDR3: TGTGCCAGCAGCGCGGCGCCGGGACGGTGGACTAGCGGGACCTACGAGCAGTACTTC. The gene calls are TRBV7-9 and TRBJ2-7; 12 bases align to TRBD2. CDR3 length: 19 residues. J lost 2 bases, V lost 5 bases, and 16 bases had no gene match. CDR1 is SEHNR and CDR2 is FQNEAQ in the germline V gene (reference sequence).

The V call is TRBV7-6, the J call TRBJ1-5, with D possibly being TRBD1 (5 bases). From germline, CDR1 is SGHVS and CDR2 FNYEAQ. The germline V and J ends were trimmed by 4 bases and 1 base, with 11 bases remaining between them. This CDR3 is built from 15 residues. The CDR3 DNA reads as TGTGCCAGCAGCTGCCCAGGGAGGAGCAATCAGCCCCAGCATTTT. Translation gives CASSCPGRSNQPQHF.